The 29 T cell receptor beta chains below were found in one sample sequenced in a study of CD8+ T cells in alopecia areata. Treatment reported: oral pan-JAK inhibitor, 5-10 mg twice daily. The sequencing template was cDNA reverse transcribed from extracted RNA. TCRdb keeps only in-frame clones here, not all; method: immunoSEQ multiplex PCR. The data show around 100,000 clones, roughly 55% seen once. The sample was CD8+ T cells sorted from blood, taken at week 24, from a patient treated with tofacitinib. The origin of the receptors is a human donor with alopecia areata.

This chain joins TRBV2 and TRBJ1-2; no firm D call. Germline V CDR1 and CDR2: SNHLY, FYNNEI. Trimming pared 3 bases from V and 0 bases from J, leaving 8 bases between. This CDR3 region has 14 residues. CDR3 amino acids: CASSESGPNYGYTF. CDR3 sequence (DNA): TGTGCCAGCAGTGAGAGCGGACCTAACTATGGCTACACCTTC.

CDR3 loop: CASSFHSGEAFF. The CDR3, as DNA: TGTGCCAGCAGCTTCCACAGTGGAGAAGCTTTCTTT. This chain joins TRBV7-9 and TRBJ1-1; no firm D call. Germline CDR1 SEHNR, CDR2 FQNEAQ (reference sequence). This CDR3 comprises 12 residues. V was clipped by 3 bases and J by 8 bases, with 10 bases between them.

This chain joins TRBV27 and TRBJ2-3; no firm D call. The V end lost 5 bases, the J end lost 14 bases, and 17 bases lay between the germline ends. Germline V gene sequence: CDR1 MNHEY, CDR2 SMNVEV (reference sequence). CDR3 length equals 12 residues. CDR3 nucleotides: TGTGCCAGCAGTGCCGGAAGGGCAGACCCGTATTTT. Residues: CASSAGRADPYF.

Worth noting for this clone: The sample has other DNA sequences that encode this CDR3 too. CDR3 in amino acids: CASSQVDGPYEQYF. The CDR3 coding sequence is TGTGCCAGCAGCCAAGTGGACGGCCCCTACGAGCAGTACTTC. The chain uses TRBV14 and TRBJ2-7; D gene unclear. The CDR3 contains 14 residues. V was trimmed by 1 base and J by 2 bases, leaving 9 bases between them. Germline assignment: CDR1 SGHDN and CDR2 FVKESK.

The chain carries TRBV4-3 and TRBJ2-2, with 7 positions matching TRBD1. Looked up from germline, CDR1 is LGHNA and CDR2 is YSLEER. The length of the CDR3 is 15 residues. The V segment lost 4 bases and the J segment 1 base; nucleotides outside the gene matches: 3. The CDR3 DNA follows: TGCGCCAGCAGCCCCGGGACAGTGAACACCGGGGAGCTGTTTTTT. Translation: CASSPGTVNTGELFF.

This clone has only a few counts. V usage is TRBV7-6 and J usage is TRBJ1-2; D not certain. The CDR3 consists of 12 residues. The germline gives CDR1 SGHVS, CDR2 FNYEAQ. V was pared by 4 bases and J by 5 bases, with 8 bases between. The CDR3 reads CASSSDGYGYTF. DNA for the CDR3: TGTGCCAGCAGCTCCGACGGTTATGGCTACACCTTC. Drawing the rest from reference TRBV7-6 and TRBJ1-2, the complete variable domain is GAGVSQSPRYKVTKRGQDVALRCDPISGHVSLYWYRQALGQGPEFLTYFNYEAQQDKSGLPNDRFSAERPEGSISTLTIQRTEQRDSAMYRCASSSDGYGYTFGSGTRLTVV.

This clone was picked up a small number of times. This chain uses TRBV10-3 with TRBJ1-1; D unclear. The V end was cut by 2 bases, the J end by 0 bases, with 4 bases between. This CDR3 has 13 residues. Germline V gene sequence: CDR1 ENHRY, CDR2 SYGVKD. Here the CDR3 reads CAISEGMNTEAFF. In DNA, the CDR3 is TGTGCCATCAGTGAGGGGATGAACACTGAAGCTTTCTTT.

The rearrangement links TRBV30 to TRBJ2-2; 11 bases map to TRBD2. CDR1 GTSNPN and CDR2 SVGIG come from the germline V gene (reference sequence). V was clipped by 3 bases and J by 5 bases; unmatched bases: 5. The CDR3 has 15 residues. As DNA, the CDR3 is TGTGCCTGGAGGGGACTAGCGGATCCTACCGGGGAGCTGTTTTTT. Translated: CAWRGLADPTGELFF.

The chain recombines TRBV29-1 with TRBJ2-1; 7 positions agree with TRBD1. The V segment lost 7 bases and the J segment 6 bases; nucleotides outside the gene matches: 9. The germline V gene has CDR1 SQVTM and CDR2 ANQGSEA. This CDR3 is 13 amino acids long. The CDR3 region has the DNA TGCAGCGGAGAGGGACAGCAGTTCAATGAGCAGTTCTTC. This translates into CSGEGQQFNEQFF.

This clone came up a few times. This chain joins TRBV29-1 and TRBJ2-2; the match to TRBD1 covers 8 bases. Germline CDR1 reads SQVTM; CDR2 reads ANQGSEA. This CDR3 is 14 amino acids long. V shed 4 bases, J shed 6 bases, and the junction held 7 bases outside the gene matches. The CDR3 reads CSVGQGAQSGELFF. CDR3 bases: TGCAGCGTTGGGCAGGGGGCGCAGTCCGGGGAGCTGTTTTTT.

The chain has TRBV27 and TRBJ1-5, with 9 bases lining up with TRBD1. Trimming removed 3 bases from V and 7 bases from J; junction bases left unmatched: 4. The CDR3 runs to 14 residues. The germline gives CDR1 MNHEY, CDR2 SMNVEV (reference sequence). The CDR3 DNA follows: TGTGCCAGCAGTTTGGGACAGGGTCGACAGCCCCAGCATTTT. Amino acids: CASSLGQGRQPQHF.

This chain connects TRBV6-5 to TRBJ1-2; perhaps TRBD1 as D (5 bases). The ends were cut back, 10 bases at V and 3 bases at J, with 18 bases in the middle. CDR1 and CDR2 (germline): MNHEY, SVGAGI. The CDR3 spans 14 residues. Written as DNA, the CDR3 is TGTGCCACCGGGGACCGACGCTTTGACTATGGCTACACCTTC. Residues: CATGDRRFDYGYTF.

The table lists this clone with a few counts. The rearrangement uses TRBV29-1 and TRBJ2-7; TRBD1 or TRBD2 may be the D gene (6 bases each). V lost 0 bases and J 2 bases, leaving 14 bases between the germline ends. Germline V lookup: CDR1 SQVTM, CDR2 ANQGSEA. There are 15 residues in the CDR3. DNA of the CDR3: TGCAGCGTTGAAGATTTAAAGGGGGAGGCCTACGAGCAGTACTTC. Translation gives CSVEDLKGEAYEQYF.

The rearrangement joins TRBV9 to TRBJ1-1, with D possibly TRBD1 on 6 matching bases. The ends were cut back, 4 bases at V and 8 bases at J, with 15 bases in the middle. CDR1 and CDR2 (germline): SGDLS, YYNGEE. This CDR3 comprises 13 residues. As DNA, the CDR3 is TGTGCCAGCAGCATAGAGACAGGCCGAGAAGCTTTCTTT. Its translation: CASSIETGREAFF.

This chain connects TRBV7-9 to TRBJ2-7, with D tentatively TRBD1 or TRBD2 (5 bases each). Trimming stripped 7 bases from V and 0 bases from J, with 16 bases between. This CDR3 region has 15 residues. CDR1 and CDR2 (germline): SEHNR, FQNEAQ (reference sequence). The CDR3 loop reads CASNTPVGTSYEQYF. For the CDR3, the DNA is TGTGCCAGCAACACCCCGGTGGGGACCTCCTACGAGCAGTACTTC.

The chain has TRBV29-1 and TRBJ2-5; TRBD1 agrees at 12 bases. After removal of 7 bases from V and 3 bases from J, the junction contained 12 bases not matched to a gene. Per germline, CDR1 SQVTM and CDR2 ANQGSEA. CDR3 length equals 16 residues. CDR3 sequence: CSADGTGGFVEETQYF. The CDR3 nucleotides are TGCAGCGCGGACGGGACAGGGGGCTTCGTAGAAGAGACCCAGTACTTC.

The chain links TRBV27 to TRBJ2-1; D uncertain. The V gene's germline CDR1 is MNHEY and CDR2 SMNVEV (reference sequence). There are 15 residues in the CDR3. V was shortened by 5 bases and J by 4 bases, with 15 bases between the two germline ends. CDR3 nucleotide sequence: TGTGCCAGCAGTCCCACTTGGGCAGCTTACAATGAGCAGTTCTTC. Translation: CASSPTWAAYNEQFF.

This clone occurred once. The rearrangement links TRBV6-5 to TRBJ2-3, with TRBD2 matching 8 bases. This CDR3 region has 15 residues. The junction had 9 bases not matched to a gene; V was cut back by 6 bases and J by 4 bases. CDR1 is MNHEY and CDR2 is SVGAGI in the germline V gene. The CDR3: CASSGGAGLADTQYF. Here the CDR3 DNA reads TGTGCCAGCAGCGGGGGGGCAGGATTGGCAGATACGCAGTATTTT.

This clone was counted once. The chain recombines TRBV27 with TRBJ2-5; unclear D gene. The germline CDR1 and CDR2 sequences are MNHEY and SMNVEV (reference sequence). V shed 1 base and J shed 0 bases, with 9 bases lying between them. CDR3 length: 15 residues. The CDR3 coding sequence is TGTGCCAGCAGTTTATGGGTAGGGAACCAAGAGACCCAGTACTTC. This gives the protein CASSLWVGNQETQYF.

The chain is built from TRBV29-1 and TRBJ1-4, with D tentatively TRBD1 (6 bases). The CDR3 loop spans 13 amino acids. The germline V and J ends were trimmed by 6 bases and 4 bases, with 12 bases remaining between them. From germline, CDR1 is SQVTM and CDR2 ANQGSEA. In DNA form, the CDR3 reads TGCAGCGTCCTAGGGGGGCGTAATGAAAAACTGTTTTTT. This gives the protein CSVLGGRNEKLFF.

The chain has TRBV7-2 and TRBJ1-4; D may be TRBD1 (5 bases). Germline V lookup: CDR1 SGHTA, CDR2 FQGNSA. Trimming pared 5 bases from V and 6 bases from J, leaving 16 bases between. This CDR3 region has 15 residues. CDR3 nucleotide sequence: TGTGCCAGCAGCGGACAACAAGGTTCTTATGAAAAACTGTTTTTT. This encodes CASSGQQGSYEKLFF.

In this sample, this clone turned up many times. The CDR3 DNA follows: TGTGCCAGCAGCCAAACGGGACTTAATGCCTACGAGCAGTACTTC. Its protein is CASSQTGLNAYEQYF. V and J are TRBV7-9 and TRBJ2-7; D perhaps matches TRBD2 (6 bases). The CDR3 length is 15 residues. Germline values: CDR1 SEHNR, CDR2 FQNEAQ (reference sequence). V was trimmed by 5 bases and J by 2 bases, leaving 16 bases between them.

The chain combines TRBV9 with TRBJ2-7; possible D gene TRBD2, 5 bases. The CDR3 runs 13 residues. V was pared by 1 base and J by 5 bases, with 10 bases between. Germline V gene data show CDR1 as SGDLS and CDR2 as YYNGEE. In nucleotides, the CDR3 is TGTGCCAGCAGCGTAAGTCCGGGGAACGAGCAGTACTTC. This codes for CASSVSPGNEQYF.

The chain is built from TRBV27 and TRBJ1-1; D may be TRBD1 (5 bases). Trimming left V 0 bases short and J 7 bases short, with 9 bases between. The length of the CDR3 is 13 residues. Per germline, CDR1 MNHEY and CDR2 SMNVEV (reference sequence). The CDR3 loop reads CASSLSAGSEAFF. The CDR3 nucleotides read TGTGCCAGCAGTTTATCCGCAGGGAGTGAAGCTTTCTTT.

The rearrangement links TRBV7-9 to TRBJ2-7, with D unresolved. The V gene lost 3 bases and the J gene lost 2 bases, with 11 bases spanning the gap. The CDR3 is 14 residues long. Germline-derived CDR1 and CDR2 are SEHNR and FQNEAQ (reference sequence). The CDR3 loop is CASSFGPQPYEQYF. The CDR3 DNA reads TGTGCCAGCAGCTTTGGCCCCCAACCCTACGAGCAGTACTTC.

This clone turned up a few times. This chain links TRBV29-1 with TRBJ1-2, with D possibly TRBD1 on 5 matching bases. This CDR3 is built from 11 residues. The germline V and J ends were trimmed by 8 bases and 7 bases, with 14 bases remaining between them. The germline CDR1 and CDR2 sequences are SQVTM and ANQGSEA. Here the CDR3 DNA reads TGCAGCCAAGAAGGGGAGGGTGGCTACACCTTC. As protein: CSQEGEGGYTF. Drawing the rest from reference TRBV29-1 and TRBJ1-2, the complete variable domain is SAVISQKPSRDICQRGTSLTIQCQVDSQVTMMFWYRQQPGQSLTLIATANQGSEATYESGFVIDKFPISRPNLTFSTLTVSNMSPEDSSIYLCSQEGEGGYTFGSGTRLTVV.

This rearrangement joins TRBV5-4 to TRBJ1-2; D is ambiguous. The CDR3 has 14 residues. Germline CDR1 is SGHNT and CDR2 is YYREEE (reference sequence). V lost 2 bases and J 2 bases, leaving 10 bases between the germline ends. CDR3 DNA: TGTGCCAGCAGCTTAGCGGACGCAAACTATGGCTACACCTTC. This sequence encodes CASSLADANYGYTF.

V and J are TRBV7-9 and TRBJ2-6, with 7 positions matching TRBD1. The CDR3 is made up of 17 amino acids. Germline V gene lookup returns CDR1 SEHNR and CDR2 FQNEAQ (reference sequence). V was pared by 4 bases and J by 0 bases, with 6 bases of the junction left unmatched. CDR3 region: CASSYATGSSGANVLTF. CDR3 nucleotide sequence: TGTGCCAGCAGCTACGCGACAGGGAGCTCTGGGGCCAACGTCCTGACTTTC.

This clone was observed a few times. This rearrangement joins TRBV7-8 to TRBJ1-1; a weak D match, TRBD1 (5 bases). Deletions cut 1 base from V and 4 bases from J, with 13 bases between. The CDR3 loop spans 15 amino acids. CDR1 and CDR2 from the germline V gene are SGHVS and FQNEAQ. This CDR3 reads CASSLETEGSTEAFF. In DNA form, the CDR3 reads TGTGCCAGCAGCTTAGAGACCGAGGGGTCCACTGAAGCTTTCTTT.